These 5 T cell receptor beta chains share one sample of origin, sequenced in a study of lymphopenia after photon versus proton radiotherapy. Only in-frame clones appear in the TCRdb table, and some are missing; sequencing was by immunoSEQ multiplex PCR. The table records tens of thousands of clones, around 83% of them present only once. The specimen was peripheral blood, collected from a patient treated with proton-based radiotherapy. The receptors come from a man aged 60-69 years with pancreatic cancer.

This chain connects TRBV9 to TRBJ2-1, with 8 bases identical to TRBD2. The CDR3 covers 15 residues. Germline lookup yields CDR1 SGDLS and CDR2 YYNGEE. After removal of 6 bases from V and 1 base from J, the junction contained 6 bases not matched to a gene. The CDR3 loop is CASNRAGVSYNEQFF. For the CDR3, the DNA is TGTGCCAGCAATCGAGCGGGAGTATCCTACAATGAGCAGTTCTTC.

V and J are TRBV30 and TRBJ2-7, with D unresolved. Trimming shortened V by 3 bases and J by 5 bases, and 14 bases separated the two germline ends. This CDR3 comprises 13 residues. The germline V gene has CDR1 GTSNPN and CDR2 SVGIG (reference sequence). CDR3 coding DNA: TGTGCCTGGAGGCCAACGGTTAGCCACGAGCAGTACTTC. This encodes CAWRPTVSHEQYF.

This clone has just one count. This chain joins TRBV7-9 and TRBJ2-3; D assignment may be TRBD1 or TRBD2 (5 bases each). The CDR3 spans 16 residues. The germline V gene encodes CDR1 SEHNR and CDR2 FQNEAQ (reference sequence). Trimming cost V 5 bases and J 2 bases, with 17 bases left between them. CDR3 residues: CASSRMGLADTDTQYF. The CDR3 DNA follows: TGTGCCAGCAGCCGTATGGGGCTAGCAGACACAGATACGCAGTATTTT.

V gene TRBV28 combines with J gene TRBJ2-2; D possibly uses TRBD1 or TRBD2 (5 bases each). Per the germline V gene, CDR1 is MDHEN and CDR2 is SYDVKM. Trimming pared 4 bases from V and 7 bases from J, leaving 16 bases between. The CDR3 sequence is 15 residues long. The chain's CDR3 is CASSSPMAGGGELFF. CDR3 DNA: TGTGCCAGCAGTTCCCCTATGGCTGGGGGCGGGGAGCTGTTTTTT. The variable domain in full, completed from reference TRBV28 and TRBJ2-2, reads DVKVTQSSRYLVKRTGEKVFLECVQDMDHENMFWYRQDPGLGLRLIYFSYDVKMKEKGDIPEGYSVSREKKERFSLILESASTNQTSMYLCASSSPMAGGGELFFGEGSRLTVL.

The V call is TRBV29-1, the J call TRBJ2-6, with D uncertain. This CDR3 spans 12 amino acids. Looked up from germline, CDR1 is SQVTM and CDR2 is ANQGSEA. V was shortened by 5 bases and J by 0 bases, with 2 bases between the two germline ends. The CDR3 sequence is CSVISGANVLTF. CDR3 nucleotide sequence: TGCAGCGTTATCTCTGGGGCCAACGTCCTGACTTTC.